Following are 5 T cell receptor beta chains from one sample sequenced in a study of cytomegalovirus exposure and HLA in healthy donors. 60 Vbeta and 13 Jbeta primers were used in PCR. The protocol was immunoSEQ multiplex PCR, while the TCRdb copy is restricted to in-frame clones and leaves out a portion. The sample lists 130,000 or so clones, 70% to 80% seen once, with approximately 2% in the top ten. Sequencing was performed on PBMCs. The receptors here all came from a female donor in good health and CMV-seropositive.

This rearrangement joins TRBV27 to TRBJ2-7; D call uncertain. The CDR3 is made up of 11 amino acids. Germline CDR1 and CDR2: MNHEY and SMNVEV (reference sequence). V lost 5 bases to trimming and J lost 6 bases, with 8 bases between them. The CDR3 is CASSTFGEQYF. CDR3 sequence (DNA): TGTGCCAGCAGTACGTTCGGCGAGCAGTACTTC.

The rearrangement joins TRBV9 to TRBJ1-1, with unresolved D. The CDR3 extends over 16 amino acids. The V gene lost 2 bases and the J gene lost 3 bases, with 17 bases spanning the gap. CDR1 is SGDLS, CDR2 YYNGEE, per germline. The DNA of the CDR3 is TGTGCCAGCAGCGTCGACTTGGAGGGAGGATACACTGAAGCTTTCTTT. It yields the protein CASSVDLEGGYTEAFF. Combining the CDR3 with reference TRBV9 and TRBJ1-1 gives the whole variable domain DSGVTQTPKHLITATGQRVTLRCSPRSGDLSVYWYQQSLDQGLQFLIQYYNGEERAKGNILERFSAQQFPDLHSELNLSSLELGDSALYFCASSVDLEGGYTEAFFGQGTRLTVV.

The chain carries TRBV11-2 and TRBJ2-1; perhaps TRBD2 as D (5 bases). Germline V gives CDR1 SGHAT, CDR2 FQNNGV. The CDR3 contains 16 residues. V lost 6 bases, J lost 6 bases, and 21 bases lay in between. CDR3 amino acids: CASSHLAAGKGNEQFF. The DNA of the CDR3 is TGTGCCAGCAGTCATCTAGCAGCCGGAAAGGGCAATGAGCAGTTCTTC.

The chain couples TRBV6-5 to TRBJ1-6; 10 bases line up with TRBD1. Trimming cost V 5 bases and J 7 bases; bases outside gene matches: 5. This CDR3 has 15 amino acids. The germline gives CDR1 MNHEY, CDR2 SVGAGI. Written as DNA, the CDR3 is TGTGCCAGCAGTCCGCTGACAGGGGGCAATTCACCCCTCCACTTT. Encoded protein: CASSPLTGGNSPLHF.

V and J are TRBV6-6 and TRBJ1-2, with 7 bases matching TRBD1. Trimming at V came to 2 bases and at J to 6 bases, leaving 3 bases not matched to a gene. The CDR3 contains 13 residues. Germline loops: CDR1 MNHNY, CDR2 SVGAGI (reference sequence). The CDR3 DNA sequence: TGTGCCAGCAGTTACGACAGGGAGGATGGCTACACCTTC. Its translation: CASSYDREDGYTF.